Each of the 9 T cell receptor beta chains below was sequenced from the same sample in a study of blood T cell repertoires in COVID-19. Method: immunoSEQ multiplex PCR; TCRdb's copy keeps in-frame clones and lacks some. This table has about 300,000 clones, around 89% appearing once. Source material: peripheral blood. The receptors originated from a man between 40 and 49 years old with acute or convalescent COVID-19.

This clone was seen a single time. V usage is TRBV23-1 and J usage is TRBJ2-1; 9 nucleotides align to TRBD1. TRBV23-1 is labeled an ORF, and its function is uncertain. The ends lost 7 bases at V and 8 bases at J; junction bases unmatched: 9. The CDR3 has 14 amino acids. CDR3 coding DNA: TGCGCCAGCATAGGGACAGGGTACGGCGATGAGCAGTTCTTC. Translated, it gives CASIGTGYGDEQFF.

In this sample, this clone turned up once. The genes are TRBV30 and TRBJ2-7; 9 nucleotides line up with TRBD1. J was trimmed by 0 bases and V by 1 base; bases with no gene match: 7. Germline V lookup: CDR1 GTSNPN, CDR2 SVGIG (reference sequence). The CDR3 contains 16 residues. Written as DNA, the CDR3 is TGTGCCTGGAGTGGCGGCACAGGGGGCCACTCCTACGAGCAGTACTTC. The encoded protein is CAWSGGTGGHSYEQYF.

This clone was counted a single time. The DNA of the CDR3 is TGTGCCAGCACCGCCTACGGCACTGAAGCTTTCTTT. Translation: CASTAYGTEAFF. V usage is TRBV2 and J usage is TRBJ1-1; the D is unclear. The V end lost 7 bases, the J end lost 4 bases, and 10 bases lay between the germline ends. The CDR3 loop spans 12 amino acids. Germline lookup yields CDR1 SNHLY and CDR2 FYNNEI.

This chain connects TRBV7-9 to TRBJ2-6; D is uncertain. V was pared by 4 bases and J by 0 bases, with 10 bases between. CDR1 and CDR2 (germline): SEHNR, FQNEAQ (reference sequence). The CDR3 totals 16 residues. The CDR3 coding sequence is TGTGCCAGCAGCTCCCCTCTATCCTCTGGGGCCAACGTCCTGACTTTC. This encodes CASSSPLSSGANVLTF.

This clone came up a few times. The chain employs TRBV30 and TRBJ1-3; D gene unclear. The CDR3 covers 14 residues. Trimming pared 3 bases from V and 2 bases from J, leaving 11 bases between. CDR1 is GTSNPN and CDR2 is SVGIG in the germline V gene (reference sequence). This chain's CDR3 is CAWSQTEAGNTIYF. CDR3 nucleotides: TGTGCCTGGAGCCAAACAGAAGCTGGAAACACCATATATTTT.

The chain is built from TRBV4-1 and TRBJ2-7, with D possibly being TRBD2 (6 bases). Germline CDR1 MGHRA, CDR2 YSYEKL. V was trimmed by 2 bases and J by 1 base, leaving 18 bases between them. CDR3 length equals 17 residues. CDR3 in amino acids: CASSQKSGPGSSYEQYF. CDR3 in DNA: TGCGCCAGCAGCCAAAAGAGCGGGCCAGGGAGTTCCTACGAGCAGTACTTC.

The J gene is TRBJ1-6, the V gene TRBV30; TRBD1 matches at 8 bases. This CDR3 comprises 14 residues. CDR1 and CDR2 (germline): GTSNPN, SVGIG (reference sequence). Trimming cost V 3 bases and J 8 bases; bases outside gene matches: 6. The CDR3 reads CAWSDRGSDSPLHF. The CDR3 region has the DNA TGTGCCTGGAGCGACAGGGGATCGGATTCACCCCTCCACTTT.

V usage is TRBV15 and J usage is TRBJ2-7; no clear D. CDR1 LNHNV and CDR2 YYDKDF come from the germline V gene (reference sequence). The CDR3 length is 11 residues. Trimming took 4 bases from V and 5 from J, leaving 6 bases between them. The CDR3 sequence: CATSTDNEQYF. The CDR3 nucleotides are TGTGCCACCAGCACCGACAACGAGCAGTACTTC.

The chain employs TRBV2 and TRBJ2-7; TRBD1 aligns across 10 bases. Germline loops: CDR1 SNHLY, CDR2 FYNNEI. The CDR3 spans 14 residues. The V segment lost 5 bases and the J segment 3 bases; nucleotides outside the gene matches: 4. CDR3 residues: CASSRRTGGYEQYF. The DNA of the CDR3 is TGTGCCAGCAGTAGAAGGACAGGGGGCTACGAGCAGTACTTC. The variable domain in full, with the rest retrieved from reference TRBV2 and TRBJ2-7, is EPEVTQTPSHQVTQMGQEVILRCVPISNHLYFYWYRQILGQKVEFLVSFYNNEISEKSEIFDDQFSVERPDGSNFTLKIRSTKLEDSAMYFCASSRRTGGYEQYFGPGTRLTVT.